This entry lists 14 T cell receptor beta chains sequenced from one sample in a study of identical twins (dated by TCRdb to about 2016). The method behind the library was 5' RACE. Sequencing was carried out with an Illumina HiSeq 2000. TCRdb reanalyzed the raw reads on its own, using fastp at Q25 for trimming and MiXCR for clone calling, and kept in-frame beta chains. Identical CDR3 protein sequences are pooled into one entry, listed with their most common genes and DNA. The sample contains approximately 250,000 distinct CDR3 sequences, 5.5% to 7.5% of them found a single time. The ten top clones hold roughly 15% of the sample. This sample was also put to use in a study of T cells expressing NK-cell markers.

The sequenced sample was CD8+ T cells sorted from blood. The receptors were sampled from a woman between 18 and 29 years old in good health.

This clonotype was picked up a small number of times. The chain employs TRBV15 and TRBJ2-7; D ambiguous. The CDR3 loop spans 11 amino acids. Trimming took 5 bases from V and 5 from J, leaving 7 bases between them. Germline CDR1 is LNHNV and CDR2 is YYDKDF (reference sequence). DNA for the CDR3: TGTGCCACCAGCCTAGGAAACGAGCAGTACTTC. It codes for CATSLGNEQYF.

This clonotype was observed many times. The genes are TRBV2 and TRBJ2-2; perhaps TRBD1 as D (5 bases). Per germline, CDR1 SNHLY and CDR2 FYNNEI. The V end was cut by 2 bases, the J end by 3 bases, with 16 bases between. CDR3 size: 17 residues. The CDR3 bases are TGTGCCAGCAGTGAATTGCGCGGACATCTACACACCGGGGAGCTGTTTTTT. Encoded protein: CASSELRGHLHTGELFF.

This clonotype was seen repeatedly, ten times or more. J is TRBJ1-1 and V is TRBV7-2; D perhaps matches TRBD1 (5 bases). V was cut by 3 bases and J by 0 bases, with 17 bases left in between. Germline-derived CDR1 and CDR2 are SGHTA and FQGNSA. This CDR3 has 17 amino acids. The chain's CDR3 is CASSFLTATSMNTEAFF. CDR3 nucleotides: TGTGCCAGCAGCTTTTTGACAGCAACCTCCATGAACACTGAAGCTTTCTTT. The full variable domain, its missing parts supplied by reference TRBV7-2 and TRBJ1-1, is GAGVSQSPSNKVTEKGKDVELRCDPISGHTALYWYRQSLGQGLEFLIYFQGNSAPDKSGLPSDRFSAERTGGSVSTLTIQRTQQEDSAVYLCASSFLTATSMNTEAFFGQGTRLTVV.

The chain joins TRBV5-1 to TRBJ2-5; D unresolved. The CDR3 totals 14 residues. Per germline, CDR1 SGHRS and CDR2 YFSETQ. The V end was cut by 0 bases, the J end by 4 bases, with 10 bases between. As DNA, the CDR3 is TGCGCCAGCAGCTTGGCCCTGGGCTTAGAGACCCAGTACTTC. Translating gives CASSLALGLETQYF. Supplemented by reference TRBV5-1 and TRBJ2-5, the full variable domain reads KAGVTQTPRYLIKTRGQQVTLSCSPISGHRSVSWYQQTPGQGLQFLFEYFSETQRNKGNFPGRFSGRQFSNSRSEMNVSTLELGDSALYLCASSLALGLETQYFGPGTRLLVL.

The gene calls are TRBV4-1 and TRBJ1-1; no firm D call. The CDR3 is made up of 15 amino acids. CDR1 is MGHRA and CDR2 is YSYEKL in the germline V gene. The V end was cut by 1 base, the J end by 7 bases, with 16 bases between. The CDR3 here is CASSQVGESYDEAFF. In DNA form, the CDR3 reads TGCGCCAGCAGCCAAGTAGGTGAGTCATACGATGAAGCTTTCTTT.

V usage is TRBV20-1 and J usage is TRBJ2-2, with TRBD2 matching 9 bases. J lost 5 bases, V lost 3 bases, and 16 bases had no gene match. Germline V CDR1 and CDR2: DFQATT, SNEGSKA (reference sequence). The CDR3 is 18 residues long. Here the CDR3 reads CSARAEGREGLMTGELFF. The CDR3 DNA follows: TGCAGTGCTAGGGCCGAAGGGCGGGAGGGCCTTATGACCGGGGAGCTGTTTTTT.

The chain recombines TRBV6-4 with TRBJ2-3; 7 bases match TRBD1. This CDR3 has 14 amino acids. The V segment lost 2 bases and the J segment 2 bases; nucleotides outside the gene matches: 1. Looked up from germline, CDR1 is MRHNA and CDR2 is SNTAGT. CDR3 DNA sequence: TGTGCCAGCAGTGACGGACAGGTCACAGATACGCAGTATTTT. Translating gives CASSDGQVTDTQYF.

This clonotype has more than one count but fewer than ten. The J gene is TRBJ2-1, the V gene TRBV27; the D call may be TRBD1 or TRBD2 (5 bases each). The V end lost 7 bases, the J end lost 6 bases, and 16 bases lay between the germline ends. This CDR3 has 14 amino acids. CDR1 is MNHEY and CDR2 is SMNVEV in the germline V gene (reference sequence). The CDR3 DNA reads TGTGCCAGCACCATGAGGGGCGTTCCCAATGAGCAGTTCTTC. Encoded protein: CASTMRGVPNEQFF.

This clonotype was counted many times. This sequence joins TRBV7-2 and TRBJ2-5; D possibly corresponds to TRBD2 (5 bases). V lost 5 bases, J lost 3 bases, and 16 bases lay in between. The CDR3 is 15 amino acids. Per germline, CDR1 SGHTA and CDR2 FQGNSA. CDR3 loop: CASSRTPGIKETQYF. The CDR3 DNA is TGTGCCAGCAGCCGGACTCCGGGGATCAAAGAGACCCAGTACTTC.

This rearrangement joins TRBV27 to TRBJ2-1, with a weak D call TRBD1 (6 bases). Trimming stripped 6 bases from V and 0 bases from J, with 15 bases between. The CDR3 spans 16 residues. From germline, CDR1 is MNHEY and CDR2 SMNVEV (reference sequence). The DNA of the CDR3 is TGTGCCAGCAGCCCCCAGGGGCCAAGCTCCTACAATGAGCAGTTCTTC. As protein: CASSPQGPSSYNEQFF.

This clonotype was seen more than once but under ten times. This sequence joins TRBV11-2 and TRBJ1-1; no reliable D call. This CDR3 is built from 18 residues. Trimming removed 5 bases at V and 1 base at J, with 23 bases between. Germline-derived CDR1 and CDR2 are SGHAT and FQNNGV. The CDR3 region has the DNA TGTGCCAGCAGCCAACCACGAGTTTTCGGAGATACGAACACTGAAGCTTTCTTT. It codes for CASSQPRVFGDTNTEAFF.

The rearrangement joins TRBV12-3 or TRBV12-4 to TRBJ2-3; TRBD2 aligns across 8 bases. This CDR3 spans 16 amino acids. With 6 bases clipped from V and 4 bases from J, the junction kept 12 bases outside the gene matches. CDR3 in amino acids: CASSNVPGLEADTQYF. The DNA of the CDR3 is TGTGCCAGCAGCAACGTCCCGGGACTAGAGGCAGATACGCAGTATTTT.

The sample holds many counts of this clonotype. The chain has TRBV2 and TRBJ2-3; unclear D gene. Germline CDR1 reads SNHLY; CDR2 reads FYNNEI. V was pared by 4 bases and J by 7 bases, with 3 bases between. This CDR3 contains 10 residues. The DNA for the CDR3 is TGTGCCAGCAGTGTATATACGCAGTATTTT. This sequence encodes CASSVYTQYF.

The J gene is TRBJ2-1, the V gene TRBV10-1; 12 bases align to TRBD2. The J segment lost 8 bases and the V segment lost 0 bases, leaving 5 bases of the junction unmatched. This CDR3 region has 16 residues. Germline CDR1 reads WNHNN; CDR2 reads SYGVQD (reference sequence). The CDR3 here is CASSESLTSGSDEQFF. CDR3 bases: TGCGCCAGCAGTGAGTCCTTGACTAGCGGGAGCGATGAGCAGTTCTTC.